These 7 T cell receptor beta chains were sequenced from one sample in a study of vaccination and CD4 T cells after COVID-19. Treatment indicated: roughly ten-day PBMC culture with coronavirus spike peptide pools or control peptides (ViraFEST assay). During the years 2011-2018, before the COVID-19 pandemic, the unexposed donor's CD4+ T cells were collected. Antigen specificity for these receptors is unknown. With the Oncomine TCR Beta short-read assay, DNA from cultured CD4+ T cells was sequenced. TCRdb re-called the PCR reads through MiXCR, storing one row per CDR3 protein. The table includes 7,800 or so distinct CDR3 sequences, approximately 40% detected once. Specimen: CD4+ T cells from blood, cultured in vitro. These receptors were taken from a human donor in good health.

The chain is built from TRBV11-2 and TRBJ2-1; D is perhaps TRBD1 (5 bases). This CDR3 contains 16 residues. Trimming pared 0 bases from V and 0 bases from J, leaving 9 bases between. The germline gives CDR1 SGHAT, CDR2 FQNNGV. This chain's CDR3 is CASSLEGASSYNEQFF. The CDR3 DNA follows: TGTGCCAGCAGCTTAGAAGGGGCAAGCTCCTACAATGAGCAGTTCTTC.

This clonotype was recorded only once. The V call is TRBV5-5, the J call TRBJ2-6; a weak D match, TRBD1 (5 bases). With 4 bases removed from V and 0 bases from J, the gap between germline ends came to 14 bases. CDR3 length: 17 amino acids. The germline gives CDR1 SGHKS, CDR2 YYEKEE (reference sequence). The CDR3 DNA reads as TGTGCCAGCAGCCTCCCGACAGACAGCTCTGGGGCCAACGTCCTGACTTTC. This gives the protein CASSLPTDSSGANVLTF.

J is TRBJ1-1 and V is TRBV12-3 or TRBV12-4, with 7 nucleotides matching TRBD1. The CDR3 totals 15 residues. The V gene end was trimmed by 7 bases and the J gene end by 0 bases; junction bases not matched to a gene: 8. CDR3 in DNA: TGTGCCAGCACTATTCCCGGGACAGTGAACACTGAAGCTTTCTTT. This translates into CASTIPGTVNTEAFF.

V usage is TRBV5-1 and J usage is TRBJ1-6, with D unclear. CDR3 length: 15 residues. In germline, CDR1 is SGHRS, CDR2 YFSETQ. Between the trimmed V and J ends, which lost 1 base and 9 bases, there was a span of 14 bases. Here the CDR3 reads CASSLIAGPSSPLHF. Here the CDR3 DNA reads TGCGCCAGCAGCTTGATTGCGGGTCCCAGTTCACCCCTCCACTTT. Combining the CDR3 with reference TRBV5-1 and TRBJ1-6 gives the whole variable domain KAGVTQTPRYLIKTRGQQVTLSCSPISGHRSVSWYQQTPGQGLQFLFEYFSETQRNKGNFPGRFSGRQFSNSRSEMNVSTLELGDSALYLCASSLIAGPSSPLHFGNGTRLTVT.

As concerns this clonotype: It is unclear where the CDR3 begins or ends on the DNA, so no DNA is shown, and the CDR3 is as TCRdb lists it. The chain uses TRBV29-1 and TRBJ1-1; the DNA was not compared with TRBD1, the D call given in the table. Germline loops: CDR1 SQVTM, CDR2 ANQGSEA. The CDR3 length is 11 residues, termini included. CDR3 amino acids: CSVGQGTRPFF.

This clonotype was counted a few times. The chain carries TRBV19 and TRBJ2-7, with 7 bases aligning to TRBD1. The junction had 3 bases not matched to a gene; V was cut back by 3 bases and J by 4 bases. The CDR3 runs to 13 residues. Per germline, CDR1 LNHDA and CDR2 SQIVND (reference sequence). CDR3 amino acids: CASSISGQYEQYF. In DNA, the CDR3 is TGTGCCAGTAGTATTTCGGGACAGTACGAGCAGTACTTC.

This CDR3 is CASRPGQPSYEQYF. The CDR3 DNA reads as TGTGCCAGCAGGCCCGGACAGCCCTCCTACGAGCAGTACTTC. This chain uses TRBV2 with TRBJ2-7; D possibly corresponds to TRBD1 (6 bases). With 6 bases removed from V and 0 bases from J, the gap between germline ends came to 12 bases. Germline V gives CDR1 SNHLY, CDR2 FYNNEI. CDR3 size: 14 residues. Filled out from reference TRBV2 and TRBJ2-7, the complete variable domain reads EPEVTQTPSHQVTQMGQEVILRCVPISNHLYFYWYRQILGQKVEFLVSFYNNEISEKSEIFDDQFSVERPDGSNFTLKIRSTKLEDSAMYFCASRPGQPSYEQYFGPGTRLTVT.